This T cell receptor beta chain was captured in a study of T cell responses to AZD1222 COVID-19 vaccine. In regard to this clone: The antigen is undetermined.

Second-dose intervals of approximately 4 or approximately 12 weeks were pooled. Using immunoSEQ multiplex PCR, the repertoire was profiled, and TCRdb retains in-frame clones only, with some absent. Of 250,000 to 300,000 clones in the sample, 85% to 95% were seen once. The CDR3 covers 13 residues. Germline CDR1 is SNHLY and CDR2 is FYNNEI. V was cut by 9 bases and J by 4 bases, with 12 bases left in between. The study, taken as a whole, reports: Baseline antibody screening turned up just six or seven seropositive AZD1222 recipients. Females made up more of the donors, who were largely white British, and clonal diversity may have come out too low. Sampling that yielded the repertoires occurred only after the peak T cell response.

The specimen comprised peripheral blood, sampled 28 days after the second AZD1222 dose. This clonotype was sampled from an adult who received the AZD1222 COVID-19 vaccine. V is TRBV2 and J is TRBJ1-4; D is ambiguous. The CDR3 DNA follows: TGTGCCAGTCGACCGGACCTTAATGAAAAACTGTTTTTT. Amino acid sequence: CASRPDLNEKLFF.